A single sample is the source of the 29 T cell receptor beta chains below, sequenced in a study of technical replicates of blood from several donors. Here immunoSEQ multiplex PCR was the method, and the copy in TCRdb shows in-frame clones only, minus some. The sample contains about 88,000 clones, approximately 90% of which appear only once. Sequencing input: T cells isolated from PBMCs. Every receptor here comes from a human donor in good health.

The chain carries TRBV6-5 and TRBJ2-1; weak D call: TRBD2 (6 bases). This CDR3 has 13 amino acids. The germline CDR1 and CDR2 sequences are MNHEY and SVGAGI. V gave up 11 bases and J gave up 2 bases, with 13 bases separating them. For the CDR3, the DNA is TGTGCCTCGTCCGGGGGTACCTACAATGAGCAGTTCTTC. Protein product: CASSGGTYNEQFF.

V and J are TRBV9 and TRBJ2-7; D is undetermined. V was cut by 0 bases and J by 2 bases, with 12 bases left in between. In germline, CDR1 is SGDLS, CDR2 YYNGEE. The CDR3 has 15 amino acids. CDR3 nucleotides: TGTGCCAGCAGCGTAGGAATTGGCAATCCCTACGAGCAGTACTTC. It translates to CASSVGIGNPYEQYF.

The chain has TRBV7-9 and TRBJ2-7; TRBD1 matches at 11 bases. In germline, CDR1 is SEHNR, CDR2 FQNEAQ (reference sequence). The CDR3 runs to 14 residues. Germline trimming cut 3 bases from V and 6 bases from J; bases unmatched to any gene: 4. The CDR3 region is CASSLGQGVVEQYF. In DNA form, the CDR3 reads TGTGCCAGCAGCTTGGGACAGGGGGTAGTCGAGCAGTACTTC.

V is TRBV7-9 and J is TRBJ2-3, with 7 bases fitting TRBD1. CDR1 and CDR2 from the germline V gene are SEHNR and FQNEAQ (reference sequence). Germline trimming cut 3 bases from V and 11 bases from J; bases unmatched to any gene: 8. The CDR3 length is 13 residues. This CDR3 reads CASSLGQRREQYF. DNA of the CDR3: TGTGCCAGCAGCTTGGGACAGCGCCGGGAGCAGTATTTT.

The chain uses TRBV19 and TRBJ2-1, with TRBD1 as a possible D gene (6 bases). The CDR3 sequence is 15 residues long. V lost 2 bases to trimming and J lost 5 bases, with 13 bases between them. CDR1 is LNHDA, CDR2 SQIVND, per germline (reference sequence). The CDR3 DNA reads as TGTGCCAGTAGTATATTAGGGACATCCAACAATGAGCAGTTCTTC. This sequence encodes CASSILGTSNNEQFF.

This clone was picked up one time. The genes are TRBV10-3 and TRBJ2-7; D possibly corresponds to TRBD2 (5 bases). The CDR3 extends over 14 amino acids. Trimming took off 5 bases at V and 4 bases at J, with 15 bases between the two ends. Germline V lookup: CDR1 ENHRY, CDR2 SYGVKD. The CDR3 DNA reads TGTGCCATCAGTTCAGCGGCCCCGGGATACGAGCAGTACTTC. It codes for CAISSAAPGYEQYF.

The V gene is TRBV5-1, the J gene TRBJ2-1; TRBD1 might be the D (5 bases). The CDR3 has 12 amino acids. The V gene lost 1 base and the J gene lost 7 bases, with 6 bases spanning the gap. Germline V lookup: CDR1 SGHRS, CDR2 YFSETQ. The CDR3 DNA follows: TGCGCCAGCAGCTTGTCAGGGAATGAGCAGTTCTTC. Protein: CASSLSGNEQFF.

The chain joins TRBV6-5 to TRBJ1-1; D ambiguous. V was clipped by 8 bases and J by 6 bases, with 19 bases between them. The CDR3 totals 14 residues. Germline V gene data show CDR1 as MNHEY and CDR2 as SVGAGI. The CDR3 bases are TGTGCCAGCCAACCTGGTCAGGTCCCGGCTGAAGCTTTCTTT. It is translated as CASQPGQVPAEAFF.

CDR3 nucleotide sequence: TGTGCCAGCACAACTACGCAGGGGCAGGGGGAAAAACTGTTTTTT. It encodes CASTTTQGQGEKLFF. This rearrangement joins TRBV7-9 to TRBJ1-4; TRBD1 is a possible D gene (6 bases). The CDR3 is 15 amino acids. The germline V gene encodes CDR1 SEHNR and CDR2 FQNEAQ (reference sequence). The V gene lost 7 bases and the J gene lost 8 bases, with 20 bases spanning the gap.

The J gene is TRBJ2-1, the V gene TRBV6-1, with D hard to call. The germline CDR1 and CDR2 sequences are MNHNS and SASEGT. The V and J ends lost 4 bases and 0 bases respectively, with 4 bases between them. This CDR3 is built from 13 residues. The CDR3 sequence: CASSARSYNEQFF. The CDR3 nucleotides are TGTGCCAGCAGTGCCCGCTCCTACAATGAGCAGTTCTTC.

The V gene is TRBV5-1, the J gene TRBJ1-3; 9 positions agree with TRBD1. The germline CDR1 and CDR2 sequences are SGHRS and YFSETQ. CDR3 length: 15 amino acids. V shed 2 bases, J shed 2 bases, and the junction held 2 bases outside the gene matches. This CDR3 reads CASSLGQGPGNTIYF. The CDR3 DNA sequence: TGCGCCAGCAGCTTAGGACAGGGGCCTGGAAACACCATATATTTT.

The chain links TRBV6-1 to TRBJ2-5; 10 bases line up with TRBD2. From germline, CDR1 is MNHNS and CDR2 SASEGT. CDR3 size: 15 residues. With 6 bases clipped from V and 11 bases from J, the junction kept 15 bases outside the gene matches. CDR3 in amino acids: CASSASGTSDLGQYF. In DNA, the CDR3 is TGTGCCAGCAGCGCGAGCGGGACTAGCGATTTGGGACAGTACTTC.

The J gene is TRBJ2-1, the V gene TRBV2, with 10 nucleotides matching TRBD2. Germline V lookup: CDR1 SNHLY, CDR2 FYNNEI. This CDR3 has 19 amino acids. The junction had 12 bases not matched to a gene; V was cut back by 4 bases and J by 0 bases. The CDR3 nucleotides read TGTGCCAGCAGTGGTTTACGGAGCGGGAGGGTAAGCTCCTACAATGAGCAGTTCTTC. Translated: CASSGLRSGRVSSYNEQFF.

J is TRBJ2-7 and V is TRBV5-4, with D maybe TRBD1 (6 bases). Germline loops: CDR1 SGHNT, CDR2 YYREEE (reference sequence). The V gene lost 3 bases and the J gene lost 1 base, with 17 bases spanning the gap. This CDR3 is built from 16 residues. Written as DNA, the CDR3 is TGTGCCAGCAGCTCCCTAGGCAGGGGCCTGTCCTACGAGCAGTACTTC. Its protein product is CASSSLGRGLSYEQYF.

The gene calls are TRBV19 and TRBJ2-1; 12 bases are a match to TRBD2. The CDR3 has 15 amino acids. V shed 2 bases and J 9 bases; nucleotides not matched to a gene: 5. Germline values: CDR1 LNHDA, CDR2 SQIVND (reference sequence). The CDR3 DNA is TGTGCCAGTAGTATACGACTAGCGGGAGTATTTGAGCAGTTCTTC. Translation gives CASSIRLAGVFEQFF. Looking up the rest from reference TRBV19 and TRBJ2-1 gives the full variable domain: DGGITQSPKYLFRKEGQNVTLSCEQNLNHDAMYWYRQDPGQGLRLIYYSQIVNDFQKGDIAEGYSVSREKKESFPLTVTSAQKNPTAFYLCASSIRLAGVFEQFFGPGTRLTVL.

This CDR3 reads CASSPGLAGALEQYF. DNA of the CDR3: TGTGCCAGCAGCCCAGGACTAGCGGGGGCACTCGAGCAGTACTTC. The chain combines TRBV13 with TRBJ2-7; 13 bases align to TRBD2. This CDR3 spans 15 amino acids. CDR1 is PRHDT and CDR2 is FYEKMQ in the germline V gene (reference sequence). The junction had 7 bases not matched to a gene; V was cut back by 5 bases and J by 6 bases.

The chain employs TRBV6-4 and TRBJ2-5, with D tentatively TRBD2 (5 bases). Germline V gene lookup returns CDR1 MRHNA and CDR2 SNTAGT. The CDR3 contains 13 residues. V lost 7 bases, J lost 0 bases, and 9 bases lay in between. CDR3 loop: CASMRVYQETQYF. CDR3 coding DNA: TGTGCCAGCATGAGGGTATACCAAGAGACCCAGTACTTC.

In its sample, this clone was seen once. V usage is TRBV18 and J usage is TRBJ1-3; a possible D gene is TRBD1 (5 bases). This CDR3 comprises 15 residues. Germline-derived CDR1 and CDR2 are KGHSH and LQKENI. V shed 0 bases and J shed 7 bases, with 13 bases lying between them. Written as DNA, the CDR3 is TGTGCCAGCTCACCACCGGGTACGGAGGGGAACACCATATATTTT. Translation gives CASSPPGTEGNTIYF.

This chain connects TRBV27 to TRBJ2-7, with 7 bases matching TRBD1. Germline trimming cut 1 base from V and 4 bases from J; bases unmatched to any gene: 10. The CDR3 sequence is 16 residues long. The germline gives CDR1 MNHEY, CDR2 SMNVEV (reference sequence). The CDR3: CASSLYPEQGSYEQYF. CDR3 bases: TGTGCCAGCAGTTTATACCCAGAACAGGGGTCGTACGAGCAGTACTTC.

DNA for the CDR3: TGTGCCAGCAGCGAGCAGGGTTTAGCCAAAAACATTCAGTACTTC. It yields the protein CASSEQGLAKNIQYF. J is TRBJ2-4 and V is TRBV13; D might be TRBD1 (5 bases). The V end was cut by 5 bases, the J end by 0 bases, with 11 bases between. Germline assignment: CDR1 PRHDT and CDR2 FYEKMQ (reference sequence). The CDR3 has 15 residues.

The chain recombines TRBV27 with TRBJ1-2; D is undetermined. This CDR3 is 11 amino acids long. Looked up from germline, CDR1 is MNHEY and CDR2 is SMNVEV (reference sequence). V shed 8 bases and J shed 4 bases, with 8 bases lying between them. CDR3 in amino acids: CASSSGYGYTF. As DNA, the CDR3 is TGTGCCAGCTCAAGCGGCTATGGCTACACCTTC.

The chain links TRBV19 to TRBJ2-1; 8 bases align to TRBD2. Germline V CDR1 and CDR2: LNHDA, SQIVND (reference sequence). V lost 3 bases and J lost 0; bases outside the gene matches: 13. This CDR3 has 19 amino acids. This CDR3 reads CASSIEGPASGSSYNEQFF. The CDR3 DNA reads TGTGCCAGTAGTATCGAGGGCCCGGCTAGCGGGTCCTCCTACAATGAGCAGTTCTTC.

The chain uses TRBV4-1 and TRBJ2-5; 7 bases align to TRBD1. Looked up from germline, CDR1 is MGHRA and CDR2 is YSYEKL. J lost 1 base, V lost 0 bases, and 8 bases had no gene match. The CDR3 sequence is 17 residues long. The CDR3 DNA reads TGCGCCAGCAGCCAAGATCGGACAGACAGGGCCCAAGAGACCCAGTACTTC. Translated: CASSQDRTDRAQETQYF.

The V and J genes are TRBV27 and TRBJ2-7; 10 bases line up with TRBD1. The CDR3 length is 16 residues. Germline V gene sequence: CDR1 MNHEY, CDR2 SMNVEV (reference sequence). V lost 4 bases to trimming and J lost 5 bases; unmatched junction nucleotides: 11. The CDR3 region is CASSYFGQGGSHEQYF. The DNA for the CDR3 is TGTGCCAGCAGTTACTTTGGACAGGGGGGTAGCCACGAGCAGTACTTC.

This chain joins TRBV5-4 and TRBJ2-3; 8 bases are a match to TRBD2. Per germline, CDR1 SGHNT and CDR2 YYREEE (reference sequence). The CDR3 is 14 amino acids. The ends lost 0 bases at V and 10 bases at J; junction bases unmatched: 7. The CDR3 loop reads CASSLAGGAAPQYF. The CDR3 DNA reads as TGTGCCAGCAGCTTGGCGGGGGGGGCTGCGCCGCAGTATTTT.

The chain joins TRBV11-1 to TRBJ2-5; D unresolved. The CDR3 loop spans 15 amino acids. V was cut by 6 bases and J by 2 bases, with 16 bases left in between. The germline gives CDR1 SGHAT, CDR2 FQDESV (reference sequence). The CDR3 DNA sequence: TGTGCCAGCAGTCCTACATCGACTTTGCAAGAGACCCAGTACTTC. It translates to CASSPTSTLQETQYF.

A word on this clone: The sample holds other DNA sequences that translate to the same CDR3. V and J are TRBV29-1 and TRBJ2-7; 7 nucleotides line up with TRBD1. The CDR3 has 12 amino acids. CDR1 is SQVTM, CDR2 ANQGSEA, per germline. The ends lost 2 bases at V and 2 bases at J; junction bases unmatched: 0. The CDR3 region is CSVEQGAYEQYF. The CDR3 DNA reads as TGCAGCGTTGAACAGGGGGCCTACGAGCAGTACTTC.

The CDR3 DNA reads as TGCGCCAGCAGCCTTACAGGGCCCCGGGGGGGTACTGACGAGCAGTACTTC. Protein: CASSLTGPRGGTDEQYF. J is TRBJ2-7 and V is TRBV4-1, with 8 bases lining up with TRBD2. J lost 5 bases, V lost 4 bases, and 16 bases had no gene match. CDR1 is MGHRA, CDR2 YSYEKL, per germline. This CDR3 has 17 amino acids.

This rearrangement joins TRBV19 to TRBJ2-7; TRBD2 might be the D (5 bases). The V end was cut by 8 bases, the J end by 5 bases, with 10 bases between. This CDR3 has 11 amino acids. Germline V lookup: CDR1 LNHDA, CDR2 SQIVND (reference sequence). The CDR3 spells CASGWRNEQYF. The CDR3 coding sequence is TGTGCCAGTGGATGGAGGAACGAGCAGTACTTC.